This TCR beta chain was sequenced for a study of CD8 T cells in Susac syndrome. Notes on the study in general: An acknowledgment was made by the study that its TCR sequencing and HLA analysis involved relatively few individuals.

The authors reverse transcribed about 0.5 to 1 ug RNA with random hexamers. TCR beta CDR3 was amplified by immunoSEQ covering 54 Vbeta and 13 Jbeta. In TCRdb, the immunoSEQ multiplex PCR reads were re-called with MiXCR into one record per CDR3 protein. This sample has about 160,000 distinct CDR3 sequences, with about 92% found just once. Of note for this clonotype: Antigen unknown.

The control group consisted of healthy donors matched for age and sex. FACS was used to enrich TEMRA cells, whereas the CD8+ and CD4+ T cells were obtained by negative isolation. The CDR3 has 13 amino acids. Trimming shortened V by 6 bases and J by 6 bases, and 12 bases separated the two germline ends. CDR1 and CDR2 from the germline V gene are SGHRS and YFSETQ. The receptor comes from a human donor in good health. This chain links TRBV5-1 with TRBJ2-2; D assignment may be TRBD1 or TRBD2 (5 bases each). The sequencing sample was made of CD4+ T cells from PBMCs. The CDR3 sequence: CASTSRGAGELFF. For the CDR3, the DNA is TGCGCCAGCACCTCTCGAGGGGCCGGGGAGCTGTTTTTT.